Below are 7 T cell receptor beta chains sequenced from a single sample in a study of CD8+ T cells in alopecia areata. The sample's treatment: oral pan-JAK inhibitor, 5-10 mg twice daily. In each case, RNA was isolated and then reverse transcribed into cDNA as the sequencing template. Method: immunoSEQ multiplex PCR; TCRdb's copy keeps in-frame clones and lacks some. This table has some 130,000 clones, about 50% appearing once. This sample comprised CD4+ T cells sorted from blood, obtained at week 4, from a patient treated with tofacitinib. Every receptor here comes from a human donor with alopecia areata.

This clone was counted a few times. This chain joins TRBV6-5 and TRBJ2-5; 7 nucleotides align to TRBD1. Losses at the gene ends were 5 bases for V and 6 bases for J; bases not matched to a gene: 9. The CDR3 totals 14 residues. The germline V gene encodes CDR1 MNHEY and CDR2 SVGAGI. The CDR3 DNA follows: TGTGCCAGCAGTCCCGAAGGGGGCGGGCAGACCCAGTACTTC. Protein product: CASSPEGGGQTQYF.

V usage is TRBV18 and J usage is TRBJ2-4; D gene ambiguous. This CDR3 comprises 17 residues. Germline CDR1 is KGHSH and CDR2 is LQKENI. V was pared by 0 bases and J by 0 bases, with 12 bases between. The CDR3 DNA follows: TGTGCCAGCTCACCACCTACGACAAATGTAGCCAAAAACATTCAGTACTTC. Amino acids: CASSPPTTNVAKNIQYF.

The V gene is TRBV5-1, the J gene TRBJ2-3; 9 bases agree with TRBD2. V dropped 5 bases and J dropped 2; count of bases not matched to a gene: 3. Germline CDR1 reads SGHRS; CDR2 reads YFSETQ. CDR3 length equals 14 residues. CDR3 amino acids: CASRGGGATDTQYF. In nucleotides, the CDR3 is TGCGCCAGCAGAGGCGGGGGGGCCACAGATACGCAGTATTTT.

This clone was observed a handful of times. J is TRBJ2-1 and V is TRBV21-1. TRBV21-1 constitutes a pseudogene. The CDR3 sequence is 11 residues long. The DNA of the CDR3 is TGTGCCAGCAGCAAAGGCAATGAGCAGTTCTTC. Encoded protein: CASSKGNEQFF.

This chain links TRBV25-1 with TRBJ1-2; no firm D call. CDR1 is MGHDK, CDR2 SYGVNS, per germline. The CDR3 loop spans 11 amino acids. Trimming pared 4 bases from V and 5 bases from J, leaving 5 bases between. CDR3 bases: TGTGCCAGCAGTGGGGAGTATGGCTACACCTTC. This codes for CASSGEYGYTF.

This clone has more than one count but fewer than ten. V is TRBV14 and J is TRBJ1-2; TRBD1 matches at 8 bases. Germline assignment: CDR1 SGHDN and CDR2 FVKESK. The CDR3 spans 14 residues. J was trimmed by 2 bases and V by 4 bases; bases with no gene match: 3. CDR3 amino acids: CASSRGQGNYGYTF. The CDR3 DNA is TGTGCCAGCAGCCGAGGACAGGGAAACTATGGCTACACCTTC.

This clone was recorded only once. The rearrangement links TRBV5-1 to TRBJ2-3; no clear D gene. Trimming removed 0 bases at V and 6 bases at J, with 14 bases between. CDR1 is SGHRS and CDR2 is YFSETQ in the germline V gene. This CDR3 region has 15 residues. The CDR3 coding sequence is TGCGCCAGCAGCTTGGAGGCTAGTCGAGCGGATACGCAGTATTTT. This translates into CASSLEASRADTQYF.